This TCR beta chain was captured in a study of cytomegalovirus exposure and HLA in healthy donors. Points from the study as a whole: A later analysis found most CMV-associated TCR beta chains apparently HLA-restricted.

The PCR employed 60 Vbeta primers together with 13 Jbeta primers. Methods used by the authors: Approximately 83 million unique TCR beta chains, 10 million to 14 million shared, were counted in a later analysis. Repertoires were generated with immunoSEQ multiplex PCR, while TCRdb's copy carries only in-frame clones and drops some. V and J calls plus clone size are reproduced from that table; the DNA served to infer D and trimming. The table records about 150,000 clones, 82% of them present only once. On this clone: Its target is not known.

The V gene end was trimmed by 4 bases and the J gene end by 8 bases; junction bases not matched to a gene: 12. Germline CDR1 reads SGHRS; CDR2 reads YFSETQ. This CDR3 has 16 residues. This rearrangement joins TRBV5-1 to TRBJ2-1, with 10 positions matching TRBD1. Sequencing input: PBMCs. This receptor was identified in a woman between 45 and 60 years old in good health and CMV-seropositive. The CDR3 DNA sequence: TGCGCCAGCAGCGAGGTTTTAGGGACAGGGGTCGATGAGCAGTTCTTC. Its protein product is CASSEVLGTGVDEQFF. Complete variable domain (other parts from reference TRBV5-1 and TRBJ2-1): KAGVTQTPRYLIKTRGQQVTLSCSPISGHRSVSWYQQTPGQGLQFLFEYFSETQRNKGNFPGRFSGRQFSNSRSEMNVSTLELGDSALYLCASSEVLGTGVDEQFFGPGTRLTVL.